This T cell receptor (beta chain) emerged from a study of T cell repertoires in cytomegalovirus infection. From the reads, TCRdb called clonotypes with MiXCR, one entry per CDR3 protein. This table holds 200,000 to 300,000 distinct CDR3 sequences, roughly 15% found once. This clonotype occurred many times. Germline CDR1 reads MDHEN; CDR2 reads SYDVKM. Trimming took 6 bases from V and 2 from J, leaving 19 bases between them. The CDR3 is 16 residues long. The chain employs TRBV28 and TRBJ2-5, with a tentative D call TRBD1 (6 bases). The source of this sequence is a human donor in good health (CMV status not recorded). Some clones in this sample may be carry-over from other donors' samples. The sequencing sample was made of PBMCs. The DNA of the CDR3 is TGTGCCAGCAGCCTGAAGGGGGATTTAGGTCAAGAGACCCAGTACTTC. Amino acids: CASSLKGDLGQETQYF.